These 11 T cell receptor beta chains were all obtained from the same sample, sequenced in a study of cytomegalovirus exposure and HLA in healthy donors. The PCR contained 60 Vbeta and 13 Jbeta primers. Method: immunoSEQ multiplex PCR; TCRdb's copy keeps in-frame clones and lacks some. The top ten clones hold 2% to 2.5% of a sample with approximately 83,000 clones, approximately 80% of them seen once. The sample was PBMCs. All receptors derive from a man aged 18 to 30 in good health and CMV-seronegative.

This chain connects TRBV5-1 to TRBJ1-2; D unresolved. The germline gives CDR1 SGHRS, CDR2 YFSETQ. The germline V and J ends were trimmed by 0 bases and 4 bases, with 13 bases remaining between them. The CDR3 loop spans 15 amino acids. The CDR3 sequence: CASSLDTATIYGYTF. In nucleotides, the CDR3 is TGCGCCAGCAGCTTGGATACAGCTACAATCTATGGCTACACCTTC.

This clone was observed a single time. The genes are TRBV6-5 and TRBJ2-4; 8 bases agree with TRBD1. Losses at the gene ends were 5 bases for V and 3 bases for J; bases not matched to a gene: 6. This CDR3 is 15 amino acids long. Per the germline V gene, CDR1 is MNHEY and CDR2 is SVGAGI. The CDR3 DNA reads TGTGCCAGCAGTGGACAGGGATTTGGCAAAAACATTCAGTACTTC. The encoded protein is CASSGQGFGKNIQYF.

The DNA of the CDR3 is TGCGCCAGCAGCTTGGCCGGTCTCGCTAACTATGGCTACACCTTC. Translated: CASSLAGLANYGYTF. The rearrangement links TRBV5-1 to TRBJ1-2; the D is unclear. The CDR3 has 15 amino acids. CDR1 and CDR2 (germline): SGHRS, YFSETQ. V was cut by 0 bases and J by 0 bases, with 9 bases left in between.

The chain links TRBV6-1 to TRBJ1-5; TRBD1 matches 7 bases. CDR3 size: 14 residues. J lost 3 bases, V lost 7 bases, and 6 bases had no gene match. Germline CDR1 and CDR2: MNHNS and SASEGT. The CDR3 is CASMLDRTNQPQHF. The CDR3 DNA reads as TGTGCCAGCATGCTGGACAGGACCAATCAGCCCCAGCATTTT.

The gene calls are TRBV29-1 and TRBJ1-1, with no clear D. The CDR3 spans 12 residues. Trimming pared 4 bases from V and 4 bases from J, leaving 10 bases between. Germline V lookup: CDR1 SQVTM, CDR2 ANQGSEA. CDR3 amino acids: CSVGGGSTEAFF. The CDR3 nucleotides are TGCAGCGTTGGAGGAGGGAGCACTGAAGCTTTCTTT.

V is TRBV7-2 and J is TRBJ1-1; no definite D call. The CDR3 has 14 amino acids. The V and J ends lost 3 bases and 0 bases respectively, with 8 bases between them. Per germline, CDR1 SGHTA and CDR2 FQGNSA. For the CDR3, the DNA is TGTGCCAGCAGCTTCACACCTCTGAACACTGAAGCTTTCTTT. It yields the protein CASSFTPLNTEAFF.

The rearrangement joins TRBV16 to TRBJ1-2, with a possible D match to TRBD1 (5 bases). Germline V gene data show CDR1 as KGHSY and CDR2 as FQNENV. This CDR3 comprises 14 residues. Trimming stripped 1 base from V and 4 bases from J, with 10 bases between. CDR3 DNA sequence: TGTGCCAGCAGCCAATTAAGACAGCCCTATGGCTACACCTTC. Amino acids: CASSQLRQPYGYTF. Combining the CDR3 with reference TRBV16 and TRBJ1-2 gives the whole variable domain GEEVAQTPKHLVRGEGQKAKLYCAPIKGHSYVFWYQQVLKNEFKFLISFQNENVFDETGMPKERFSAKCLPNSPCSLEIQATKLEDSAVYFCASSQLRQPYGYTFGSGTRLTVV.

V usage is TRBV5-1 and J usage is TRBJ2-3; 10 bases align to TRBD1. The germline V gene encodes CDR1 SGHRS and CDR2 YFSETQ. V lost 5 bases to trimming and J lost 3 bases; unmatched junction nucleotides: 3. The CDR3 has 14 residues. The CDR3 spells CASRGTGETDTQYF. The DNA for the CDR3 is TGCGCCAGCAGAGGGACAGGGGAGACAGATACGCAGTATTTT.

V gene TRBV6-5 combines with J gene TRBJ1-1; 11 positions agree with TRBD1. The CDR3 spans 15 residues. Germline V gene sequence: CDR1 MNHEY, CDR2 SVGAGI. V trimming: 4 bases; J trimming: 4 bases; junction bases outside the gene matches: 5. CDR3 in DNA: TGTGCCAGCAGTTCCGGGACAGGGGGTCTCACTGAAGCTTTCTTT. It codes for CASSSGTGGLTEAFF.

The rearrangement uses TRBV5-4 and TRBJ1-6; D might be TRBD1 (6 bases). This CDR3 has 17 amino acids. V gave up 1 base and J gave up 7 bases, with 18 bases separating them. The germline V gene has CDR1 SGHNT and CDR2 YYREEE (reference sequence). CDR3 bases: TGTGCCAGCAGCTTGAATTGGGGGCCCAACACGAATTCACCCCTCCACTTT. Its protein is CASSLNWGPNTNSPLHF.

The V gene is TRBV29-1, the J gene TRBJ1-1; a possible D gene is TRBD1 (6 bases). The V end lost 8 bases, the J end lost 3 bases, and 13 bases lay between the germline ends. Germline V lookup: CDR1 SQVTM, CDR2 ANQGSEA. CDR3 length: 12 amino acids. CDR3 DNA: TGCAGCCTTGGGGGGCTGGACACTGAAGCTTTCTTT. Translated, it gives CSLGGLDTEAFF. Combining the CDR3 with reference TRBV29-1 and TRBJ1-1 gives the whole variable domain SAVISQKPSRDICQRGTSLTIQCQVDSQVTMMFWYRQQPGQSLTLIATANQGSEATYESGFVIDKFPISRPNLTFSTLTVSNMSPEDSSIYLCSLGGLDTEAFFGQGTRLTVV.